The sequence of this T cell receptor (beta chain) was determined in a study of blood T cell repertoires in COVID-19. About the research overall: The United States, Italy and Spain were the sources of the acute and convalescent COVID-19 samples.

Two consecutive negative NP/OP PCR tests, clearance, or resolved symptoms defined Cohort 3 recovery. Germline V gene sequence: CDR1 MDHEN, CDR2 SYDVKM. CDR3 length: 15 amino acids. Trimming shortened V by 3 bases and J by 4 bases, and 15 bases separated the two germline ends. Under the authors' procedure: Reference gene primer amplification yielded estimated nucleated cell counts. Profiling relied on immunoSEQ multiplex PCR, and the TCRdb table lists in-frame clones only, not all of them. V and J calls and clone size are copied from that table; D and trimming were computed from the DNA. The sample records about 350,000 clones, about 87% being singletons. This clone was seen a single time.

The receptor's source is a woman in her twenties or thirties who had recovered from COVID-19. What was sequenced was PBMCs or T cells enriched from blood (not recorded which). The J gene is TRBJ1-2, the V gene TRBV28, with D hard to call. The CDR3 protein is CASSFSISEGYGYTF. DNA for the CDR3: TGTGCCAGCAGTTTTTCTATATCCGAGGGCTATGGCTACACCTTC.